These 13 T cell receptor beta chains share one sample of origin, sequenced in a study of cytomegalovirus exposure and HLA in healthy donors. The method was immunoSEQ multiplex PCR; TCRdb's version includes in-frame clones alone and lacks a portion of them. This sample has some 180,000 clones, with about 89% found just once. The sequencing sample was made of PBMCs. Receptor source: a man in his thirties or forties in good health and CMV-seropositive.

This rearrangement joins TRBV15 to TRBJ2-7, with D perhaps TRBD2 (6 bases). The germline V gene encodes CDR1 LNHNV and CDR2 YYDKDF (reference sequence). The CDR3 consists of 16 residues. The V end was cut by 5 bases, the J end by 3 bases, with 20 bases between. CDR3 sequence (DNA): TGTGCCACCAGCGGGGGGTCTTTAGCGGAACACTACGAGCAGTACTTC. It is translated as CATSGGSLAEHYEQYF.

The V gene is TRBV19, the J gene TRBJ2-7, with D perhaps matching TRBD1 or TRBD2 (7 bases each). CDR1 and CDR2 (germline): LNHDA, SQIVND (reference sequence). This CDR3 contains 15 residues. With 5 bases removed from V and 7 bases from J, the gap between germline ends came to 21 bases. The CDR3 here is CASSPQGGPQYEQYF. Written as DNA, the CDR3 is TGTGCCAGTAGTCCCCAGGGGGGGCCTCAGTATGAGCAGTACTTC.

The chain uses TRBV16 and TRBJ2-3, with D unresolved. The CDR3 contains 12 residues. V was cut by 2 bases and J by 5 bases, with 5 bases left in between. CDR1 and CDR2 from the germline V gene are KGHSY and FQNENV. CDR3 nucleotides: TGTGCCAGCAGCCAAACAAAAGATACGCAGTATTTT. This encodes CASSQTKDTQYF.

The chain is built from TRBV5-6 and TRBJ2-7; TRBD1 matches at 9 bases. CDR1 and CDR2 from the germline V gene are SGHDT and YYEEEE. The CDR3 is 15 residues long. V was pared by 4 bases and J by 7 bases, with 12 bases of the junction left unmatched. The CDR3 spells CASSHPGTGLSEQYF. The DNA of the CDR3 is TGTGCCAGCAGCCACCCCGGGACAGGGTTGAGTGAGCAGTACTTC.

The chain carries TRBV9 and TRBJ2-3; TRBD2 agrees at 9 bases. This CDR3 region has 16 residues. Germline CDR1 reads SGDLS; CDR2 reads YYNGEE. The junction had 7 bases not matched to a gene; V was cut back by 4 bases and J by 1 base. CDR3 sequence (DNA): TGTGCCAGCAGCCCTGGCGGGGGGGTGGGCACAGATACGCAGTATTTT. Its protein is CASSPGGGVGTDTQYF.

This chain links TRBV27 with TRBJ2-7; 8 bases are shared with TRBD2. The germline V gene encodes CDR1 MNHEY and CDR2 SMNVEV (reference sequence). The CDR3 extends over 15 amino acids. Losses at the gene ends were 5 bases for V and 2 bases for J; bases not matched to a gene: 8. The CDR3 DNA sequence: TGTGCCAGCAGTGTAGGAGCGGGGGAGACCTACGAGCAGTACTTC. Amino acid sequence: CASSVGAGETYEQYF.

This sequence joins TRBV7-2 and TRBJ2-5; 8 bases are shared with TRBD2. The germline V gene has CDR1 SGHTA and CDR2 FQGNSA. The CDR3 runs 15 residues. V lost 1 base to trimming and J lost 5 bases; unmatched junction nucleotides: 6. CDR3 amino acids: CASSLGGSSGETQYF. The CDR3 bases are TGTGCCAGCAGCTTAGGGGGATCTAGCGGGGAGACCCAGTACTTC.

V gene TRBV7-3 combines with J gene TRBJ1-1; the match to TRBD1 covers 8 bases. Germline CDR1 reads SGHTA; CDR2 reads FQGTGA. The CDR3 extends over 14 amino acids. After removal of 6 bases from V and 5 bases from J, the junction contained 8 bases not matched to a gene. The CDR3, as DNA: TGTGCCAGCAGGCCAACAGGGGGTCGGACTGAAGCTTTCTTT. Translated: CASRPTGGRTEAFF.

The gene calls are TRBV2 and TRBJ1-2; the D gene is possibly TRBD1 (6 bases). There are 16 residues in the CDR3. The V end was cut by 6 bases, the J end by 4 bases, with 21 bases between. CDR1 SNHLY and CDR2 FYNNEI come from the germline V gene. The CDR3 nucleotides are TGTGCCAGCAGACCGGACTCCCGGGGGGGCCGCTATGGCTACACCTTC. Its protein product is CASRPDSRGGRYGYTF.

The chain is built from TRBV29-1 and TRBJ2-5, with D maybe TRBD2 (6 bases). Germline V gene sequence: CDR1 SQVTM, CDR2 ANQGSEA. The CDR3 has 13 residues. Between the trimmed V and J ends, which lost 7 bases and 4 bases, there was a span of 16 bases. CDR3 amino acids: CSAVQAGGETQYF. CDR3 DNA: TGCAGCGCCGTCCAAGCGGGCGGAGAGACCCAGTACTTC.

The chain couples TRBV5-6 to TRBJ2-4; a possible D gene is TRBD2 (5 bases). There are 15 residues in the CDR3. The germline CDR1 and CDR2 sequences are SGHDT and YYEEEE. Trimming cost V 1 base and J 6 bases, with 14 bases left between them. The CDR3 region has the DNA TGTGCCAGCAGCTTGTTGAGGGCCGGAGGAAACATTCAGTACTTC. Residues: CASSLLRAGGNIQYF.

The V and J genes are TRBV27 and TRBJ2-3; 13 positions agree with TRBD2. The J segment lost 5 bases and the V segment lost 5 bases, leaving 7 bases of the junction unmatched. CDR3 size: 16 residues. CDR1 and CDR2 (germline): MNHEY, SMNVEV (reference sequence). The CDR3 region has the DNA TGTGCCAGCAGTCGGACTAGCGGGGGAACTAAAGATACGCAGTATTTT. Its protein is CASSRTSGGTKDTQYF.

This clone was counted a few times. The genes are TRBV11-2 and TRBJ2-7; the match to TRBD2 covers 9 bases. CDR3 length: 15 residues. Per germline, CDR1 SGHAT and CDR2 FQNNGV. Germline trimming cut 6 bases from V and 6 bases from J; bases unmatched to any gene: 12. CDR3 sequence reads: CASSPGSGRRGEQYF. For the CDR3, the DNA is TGTGCCAGCAGTCCAGGTAGCGGGAGACGGGGCGAGCAGTACTTC.